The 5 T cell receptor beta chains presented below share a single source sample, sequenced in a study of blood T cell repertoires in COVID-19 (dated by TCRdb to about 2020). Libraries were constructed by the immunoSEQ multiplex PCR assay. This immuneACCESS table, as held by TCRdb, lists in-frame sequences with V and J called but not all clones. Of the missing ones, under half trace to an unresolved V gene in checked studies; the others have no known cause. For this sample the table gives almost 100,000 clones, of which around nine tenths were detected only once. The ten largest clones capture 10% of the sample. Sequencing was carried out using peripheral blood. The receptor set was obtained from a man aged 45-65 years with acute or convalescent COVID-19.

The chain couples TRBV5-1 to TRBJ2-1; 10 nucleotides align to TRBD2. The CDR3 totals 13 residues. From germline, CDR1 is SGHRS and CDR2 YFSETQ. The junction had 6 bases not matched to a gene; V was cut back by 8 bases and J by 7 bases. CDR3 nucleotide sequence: TGCGCCAGGGTAGCGGGAGGTATTAATGAGCAGTTCTTC. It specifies CARVAGGINEQFF.

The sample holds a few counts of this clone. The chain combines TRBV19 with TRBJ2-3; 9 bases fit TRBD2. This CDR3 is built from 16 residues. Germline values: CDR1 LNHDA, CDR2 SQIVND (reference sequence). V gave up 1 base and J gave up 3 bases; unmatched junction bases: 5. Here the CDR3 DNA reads TGTGCCAGTAGTATAGGGCCTAGCGGGGCTACAGATACGCAGTATTTT. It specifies CASSIGPSGATDTQYF.

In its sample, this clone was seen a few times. The CDR3 DNA sequence: TGTGCCAGTAGTGCCAGGGTACCAATCTCTGAAGCTTTCTTT. Translation: CASSARVPISEAFF. The chain uses TRBV19 and TRBJ1-1; maybe TRBD1 (5 bases). Per the germline V gene, CDR1 is LNHDA and CDR2 is SQIVND (reference sequence). The CDR3 consists of 14 residues. Deletions cut 5 bases from V and 6 bases from J, with 16 bases between.

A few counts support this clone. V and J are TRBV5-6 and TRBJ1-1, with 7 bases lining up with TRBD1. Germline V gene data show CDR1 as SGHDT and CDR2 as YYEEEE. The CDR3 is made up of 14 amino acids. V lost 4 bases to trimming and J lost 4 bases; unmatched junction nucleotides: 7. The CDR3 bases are TGTGCCAGCAGCCTGACAGGGACTTTCACTGAAGCTTTCTTT. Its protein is CASSLTGTFTEAFF.

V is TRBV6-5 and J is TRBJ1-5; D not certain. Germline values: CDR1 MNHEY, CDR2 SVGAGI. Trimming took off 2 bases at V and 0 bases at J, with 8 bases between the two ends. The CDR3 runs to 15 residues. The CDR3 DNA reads TGTGCCAGCAGTTACGGGCAGTATAGCAATCAGCCCCAGCATTTT. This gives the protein CASSYGQYSNQPQHF.